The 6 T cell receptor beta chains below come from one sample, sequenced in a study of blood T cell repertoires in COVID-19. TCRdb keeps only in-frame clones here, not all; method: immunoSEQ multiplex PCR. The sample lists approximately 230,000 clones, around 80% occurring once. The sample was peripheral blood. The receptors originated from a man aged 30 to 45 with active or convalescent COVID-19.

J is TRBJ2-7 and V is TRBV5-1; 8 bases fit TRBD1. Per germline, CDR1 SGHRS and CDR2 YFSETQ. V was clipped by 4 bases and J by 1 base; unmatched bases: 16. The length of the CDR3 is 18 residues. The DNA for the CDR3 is TGCGCCAGCAGCGGTAGCCTCCGAGGACAGGGATATTCCTACGAGCAGTACTTC. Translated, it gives CASSGSLRGQGYSYEQYF.

The CDR3 bases are TGTGCCAGCTCCAAAGGAGGGTTTGGGGAAAAACTGTTTTTT. Its protein is CASSKGGFGEKLFF. The V gene is TRBV18, the J gene TRBJ1-4; no clear D gene. The CDR3 is made up of 14 amino acids. Between the trimmed V and J ends, which lost 6 bases and 8 bases, there was a span of 16 bases. CDR1 KGHSH and CDR2 LQKENI come from the germline V gene.

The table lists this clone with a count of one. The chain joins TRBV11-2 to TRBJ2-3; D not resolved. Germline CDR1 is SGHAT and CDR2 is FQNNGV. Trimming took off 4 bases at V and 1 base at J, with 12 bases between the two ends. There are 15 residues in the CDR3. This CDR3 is CASSYSIIGTDTQYF. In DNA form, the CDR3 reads TGTGCCAGCAGCTACTCCATCATCGGCACAGATACGCAGTATTTT.

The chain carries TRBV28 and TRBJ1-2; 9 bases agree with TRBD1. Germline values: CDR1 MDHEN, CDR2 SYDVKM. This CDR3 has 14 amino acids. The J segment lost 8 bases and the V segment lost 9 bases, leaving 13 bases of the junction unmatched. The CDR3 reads CASAGTGPSGGYTF. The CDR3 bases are TGTGCCAGTGCAGGGACAGGGCCCTCAGGGGGCTACACCTTC.

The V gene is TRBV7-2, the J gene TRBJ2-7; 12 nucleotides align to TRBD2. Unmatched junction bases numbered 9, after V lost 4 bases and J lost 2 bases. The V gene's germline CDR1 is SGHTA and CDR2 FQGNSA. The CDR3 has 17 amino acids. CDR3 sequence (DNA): TGTGCCAGCAGCTCCATAACTAGCGGGAGGAGTACCTACGAGCAGTACTTC. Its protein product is CASSSITSGRSTYEQYF.

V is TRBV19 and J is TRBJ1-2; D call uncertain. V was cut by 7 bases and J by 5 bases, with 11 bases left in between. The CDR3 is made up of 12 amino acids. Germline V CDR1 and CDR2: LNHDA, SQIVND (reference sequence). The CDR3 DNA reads TGTGCCAGTACCGCGACGGGGTATGGCTACACCTTC. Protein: CASTATGYGYTF.